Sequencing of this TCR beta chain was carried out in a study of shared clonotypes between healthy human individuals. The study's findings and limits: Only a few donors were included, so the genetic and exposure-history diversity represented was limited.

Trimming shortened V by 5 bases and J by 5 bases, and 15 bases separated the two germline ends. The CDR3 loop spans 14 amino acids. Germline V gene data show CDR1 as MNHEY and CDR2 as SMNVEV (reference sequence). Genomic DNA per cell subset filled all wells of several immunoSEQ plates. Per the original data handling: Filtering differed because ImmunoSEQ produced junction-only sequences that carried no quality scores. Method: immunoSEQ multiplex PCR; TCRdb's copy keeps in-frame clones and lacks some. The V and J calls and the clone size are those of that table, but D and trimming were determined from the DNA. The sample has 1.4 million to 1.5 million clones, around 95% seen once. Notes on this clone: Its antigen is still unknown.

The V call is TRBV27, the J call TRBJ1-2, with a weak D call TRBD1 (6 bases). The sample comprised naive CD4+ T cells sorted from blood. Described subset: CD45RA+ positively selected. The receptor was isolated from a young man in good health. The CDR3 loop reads CASSTHRDRYGYTF. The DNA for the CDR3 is TGTGCCAGCAGTACTCACAGGGACCGTTATGGCTACACCTTC.